The clone carrying this T cell receptor beta chain was counted a few times. cDNA molecules carried unique molecular identifiers, and template switching added a universal primer site. MiXCR, applied by TCRdb to the 5' RACE reads, yields one record per CDR3 protein. The table includes about 530,000 distinct CDR3 sequences, roughly 15% detected once. This sample is part of a study of identical twins. The J segment lost 0 bases and the V segment lost 2 bases, leaving 13 bases of the junction unmatched. Germline CDR1 MNHEY, CDR2 SVGEGT. The CDR3 consists of 20 residues. These data were also reused for a study on yellow fever vaccine responses in identical twins.

The TCR originated in a woman between 18 and 30 years old in good health. Sequencing was carried out using CD4+ T cells sorted from blood. V and J are TRBV6-2 or TRBV6-3 and TRBJ2-3; the match to TRBD2 covers 11 bases. The CDR3 bases are TGTGCCAGCAGTTACCGTCGACCGGGACTAGCGGCAACTAGCACAGATACGCAGTATTTT. Translation gives CASSYRRPGLAATSTDTQYF.